These 12 T cell receptor beta chains were sequenced from one sample in a study of shared clonotypes between healthy human individuals. Terminally differentiated effector memory CD45RA+ cells were excluded by CCR7 positive selection of CD45RO-negative cells. Sequencing was performed with immunoSEQ multiplex PCR; in TCRdb, only in-frame clones are kept and a portion is missing. Of about 590,000 clones listed, just under 97% are singletons. The sample taken for sequencing was naive CD8+ T cells sorted from blood. Receptor source: a woman aged 30 to 39 in good health.

Note on this clone: One end of the junction is discordant with germline, which a read error may explain. The V gene is TRBV7-9, the J gene TRBJ2-1; 8 bases match TRBD2. CDR1 is SEHNR and CDR2 is FQNEAQ in the germline V gene (reference sequence). There are 16 residues in the CDR3. The CDR3 region is CASSFAEAGDLDEEFF. The CDR3 DNA reads TGTGCCAGCAGCTTCGCTGAAGCGGGAGATTTGGATGAGGAGTTCTTC.

This chain's CDR3 is CASSREGRDNSPLHF. In DNA, the CDR3 is TGTGCCAGCAGCAGGGAGGGGCGGGATAATTCACCCCTCCACTTT. The chain joins TRBV9 to TRBJ1-6, with D perhaps TRBD1 (5 bases). The CDR3 covers 15 residues. V shed 4 bases and J shed 5 bases, with 13 bases lying between them. Germline V gene sequence: CDR1 SGDLS, CDR2 YYNGEE. The whole variable domain, remainder taken from reference TRBV9 and TRBJ1-6, is DSGVTQTPKHLITATGQRVTLRCSPRSGDLSVYWYQQSLDQGLQFLIQYYNGEERAKGNILERFSAQQFPDLHSELNLSSLELGDSALYFCASSREGRDNSPLHFGNGTRLTVT.

V is TRBV27 and J is TRBJ2-2; D not resolved. V lost 7 bases to trimming and J lost 0 bases, with 18 bases between them. This CDR3 has 17 residues. CDR1 is MNHEY, CDR2 SMNVEV, per germline (reference sequence). The CDR3 here is CASTSFGPAANTGELFF. CDR3 bases: TGTGCCAGCACCTCCTTCGGCCCGGCAGCGAACACCGGGGAGCTGTTTTTT.

This clone came up once. The gene calls are TRBV5-1 and TRBJ2-3, with 10 bases lining up with TRBD2. The CDR3 length is 15 residues. Germline loops: CDR1 SGHRS, CDR2 YFSETQ. V lost 3 bases and J lost 3; bases outside the gene matches: 4. The CDR3 DNA is TGCGCCAGCAGCTCTAAAGCGGGAGGGACAGATACGCAGTATTTT. Protein product: CASSSKAGGTDTQYF.

This chain uses TRBV29-1 with TRBJ1-1, with 9 bases fitting TRBD1. The CDR3 loop spans 14 amino acids. With V trimmed by 4 bases and J by 1 base, 4 bases remained unmatched. The V gene's germline CDR1 is SQVTM and CDR2 ANQGSEA. The CDR3 region has the DNA TGCAGCGTTGGACCGGACAGGGGGAACACTGAAGCTTTCTTT. Translation: CSVGPDRGNTEAFF.

The chain recombines TRBV7-9 with TRBJ2-3; 7 bases agree with TRBD2. The germline V gene has CDR1 SEHNR and CDR2 FQNEAQ (reference sequence). The trim removed 5 bases at V and 6 bases at J, leaving 14 bases unmatched. This CDR3 comprises 16 residues. The CDR3 sequence is CASSPPLAGAPDTQYF. The CDR3 nucleotides are TGTGCCAGCAGCCCCCCCCTGGCGGGAGCCCCGGATACGCAGTATTTT.

This chain links TRBV11-2 with TRBJ1-1; no clear D gene. The CDR3 consists of 14 residues. Germline V gives CDR1 SGHAT, CDR2 FQNNGV. V lost 3 bases and J lost 2, with 10 bases in between. The CDR3 nucleotides read TGTGCCAGCAGCTTCGGGCAGATAAACACTGAAGCTTTCTTT. Translation: CASSFGQINTEAFF.

The chain is built from TRBV13 and TRBJ1-5, with D unresolved. Trimming stripped 5 bases from V and 7 bases from J, with 18 bases between. The germline V gene has CDR1 PRHDT and CDR2 FYEKMQ (reference sequence). The CDR3 totals 15 residues. CDR3 bases: TGTGCCAGCAGCACCTCCGGGCCCCGTAACCAGCCCCAGCATTTT. Translating it yields CASSTSGPRNQPQHF.

The chain uses TRBV11-2 and TRBJ1-4; maybe TRBD1 (5 bases). The CDR3 consists of 16 residues. Germline V lookup: CDR1 SGHAT, CDR2 FQNNGV. V was cut by 0 bases and J by 4 bases, with 12 bases left in between. The CDR3 nucleotides are TGTGCCAGCAGCTTAGATCGGACAATATTTAATGAAAAACTGTTTTTT. Its translation: CASSLDRTIFNEKLFF. The full variable domain, completed using reference TRBV11-2 and TRBJ1-4, is EAGVAQSPRYKIIEKRQSVAFWCNPISGHATLYWYQQILGQGPKLLIQFQNNGVVDDSQLPKDRFSAERLKGVDSTLKIQPAKLEDSAVYLCASSLDRTIFNEKLFFGSGTQLSVL.

The chain carries TRBV11-1 and TRBJ1-1, with 10 bases fitting TRBD1. The germline V gene has CDR1 SGHAT and CDR2 FQDESV (reference sequence). The CDR3 loop spans 14 amino acids. Trimming took 4 bases from V and 4 from J; bases not matched to a gene: 3. The DNA for the CDR3 is TGTGCCAGCAGCTCGTGGACAGGGGGCACTGAAGCTTTCTTT. Its translation: CASSSWTGGTEAFF. The full variable domain, its missing parts supplied by reference TRBV11-1 and TRBJ1-1, is EAEVAQSPRYKITEKSQAVAFWCDPISGHATLYWYRQILGQGPELLVQFQDESVVDDSQLPKDRFSAERLKGVDSTLKIQPAELGDSAMYLCASSSWTGGTEAFFGQGTRLTVV.

This chain links TRBV27 with TRBJ2-2; 10 bases map to TRBD2. The junction had 6 bases not matched to a gene; V was cut back by 8 bases and J by 0 bases. CDR1 is MNHEY and CDR2 is SMNVEV in the germline V gene (reference sequence). CDR3 length equals 16 residues. CDR3 amino acids: CASPLLAGTNTGELFF. The DNA for the CDR3 is TGTGCCAGCCCCCTACTAGCGGGGACGAACACCGGGGAGCTGTTTTTT.

The genes are TRBV19 and TRBJ2-1; TRBD2 might be the D (6 bases). V gave up 0 bases and J gave up 8 bases, with 14 bases separating them. Germline V gene lookup returns CDR1 LNHDA and CDR2 SQIVND (reference sequence). CDR3 size: 15 residues. The CDR3 is CASSIERGLQDEQFF. The DNA for the CDR3 is TGTGCCAGTAGTATAGAGCGGGGATTACAGGATGAGCAGTTCTTC.